This T cell receptor beta chain was sequenced during a study of OX40 agonist ivuxolimab in advanced cancers. As for the study in general: With ivuxolimab, an agonistic anti-OX40 (CD134) antibody, patients were treated. Patients enrolled in dose escalation were diagnosed with hepatocellular carcinoma, melanoma, renal cell or head and neck cancer.

Concerning this clone itself: The antigen is unknown.

Study outcomes and limitations: Clonal expansion was seen in CD4+ and CD8+ blood T cells by week 6 at 0.1 to 3.0 mg/kg.

Only in-frame clones appear in the TCRdb table, and some are missing; sequencing was by immunoSEQ multiplex PCR. This table has more than 50,000 clones, 86% appearing once. The V and J ends lost 5 bases and 4 bases, in that order; junction bases with no gene match: 7. Germline CDR1 is SEHNR and CDR2 is FQNEAQ (reference sequence). This CDR3 region has 14 residues. The sample consisted of CD4+ or CD8+ T cells sorted from blood, taken in a trial of the OX40 agonist ivuxolimab. V usage is TRBV7-9 and J usage is TRBJ2-5; 7 bases map to TRBD2. This clonotype originated in an adult with an advanced solid tumor such as melanoma, head and neck, liver or kidney cancer. CDR3 amino acids: CASSPMGGRETQYF. The CDR3 DNA reads TGTGCCAGCAGCCCCATGGGAGGGCGAGAGACCCAGTACTTC.